These T cell receptor beta chains were read from a single sample in a study of regulatory T cells in long-lasting Graves disease. TCRdb processed the multiplex PCR reads anew with MiXCR; each CDR3 protein has one entry. The sample lists just over 600,000 distinct CDR3 sequences; around 15% were seen once. These data were likewise used in another study, on T cells in Graves' hyperthyroidism and ophthalmopathy.

The source material was peripheral blood mononuclear cells (PBMCs), sampled at new diagnosis, from a patient treated with antithyroid drugs. These receptor sequences come from a woman aged 25-40 years with Graves disease. Both conserved end residues are part of each CDR3. Fields, in order: CDR3 protein, CDR3 DNA, J gene, V gene, clone size, D gene. D genes are given only for firm matches. Clone size, where shown, is once, few, many, or a class for clones that have expanded.

cdr3_aa: CSARDPPRESSYNEQFF
cdr3_nt: TGCAGTGCTAGAGATCCCCCGCGGGAGAGCTCCTACAATGAGCAGTTCTTC
j_call: TRBJ2-1
v_call: TRBV20-1
clone_size: -
d_call: TRBD2

cdr3_aa: CASSSPAGRPLHF
cdr3_nt: TGTGCCAGCAGTTCTCCGGCAGGCCGCCCCCTCCACTTT
j_call: TRBJ1-6
v_call: TRBV28
clone_size: few
d_call: -

cdr3_aa: CASSRSLGASSYNEQFF
cdr3_nt: TGTGCCAGCAGCCGGTCTCTGGGCGCCAGCTCCTACAATGAGCAGTTCTTC
j_call: TRBJ2-1
v_call: TRBV11-2
clone_size: few
d_call: -

cdr3_aa: CASSLAVGSNYGYTF
cdr3_nt: TGCGCCAGCAGCTTGGCGGTCGGCTCTAACTATGGCTACACCTTC
j_call: TRBJ1-2
v_call: TRBV5-1
clone_size: few
d_call: -

cdr3_aa: CSVEGQGQQFF
cdr3_nt: TGCAGCGTTGAAGGACAGGGACAGCAGTTCTTC
j_call: TRBJ2-1
v_call: TRBV29-1
clone_size: many
d_call: TRBD1

cdr3_aa: CASSRPTGRGRALGDTQYF
cdr3_nt: TGTGCCAGCAGCCGCCCGACAGGGCGCGGGAGGGCCCTAGGAGATACGCAGTATTTT
j_call: TRBJ2-3
v_call: TRBV28
clone_size: many
d_call: TRBD2

cdr3_aa: CASSQDIQPQHF
cdr3_nt: TGTGCCAGCAGCCAGGATATTCAGCCCCAGCATTTT
j_call: TRBJ1-5
v_call: TRBV28
clone_size: many
d_call: -

cdr3_aa: CASSWGGPAYNEQFF
cdr3_nt: TGTGCCAGCAGCTGGGGGGGACCGGCCTACAATGAGCAGTTCTTC
j_call: TRBJ2-1
v_call: TRBV12-3/TRBV12-4
clone_size: many
d_call: TRBD2

cdr3_aa: CASSQMTVINEKLFF
cdr3_nt: TGTGCCAGCAGCCAGATGACAGTCATTAATGAAAAACTGTTTTTT
j_call: TRBJ1-4
v_call: TRBV3-1
clone_size: -
d_call: -

cdr3_aa: CASSFAGDRAGQPQHF
cdr3_nt: TGTGCCAGCAGCTTCGCTGGGGACAGGGCGGGTCAGCCCCAGCATTTT
j_call: TRBJ1-5
v_call: TRBV7-2
clone_size: many
d_call: TRBD1

cdr3_aa: CASSLSGANEQFF
cdr3_nt: TGTGCCAGCAGCTTATCCGGGGCGAATGAGCAGTTCTTC
j_call: TRBJ2-1
v_call: TRBV11-3
clone_size: many
d_call: -

cdr3_aa: CASSFWAGQGTDTQYF
cdr3_nt: TGTGCCAGCAGTTTTTGGGCGGGACAGGGGACAGATACGCAGTATTTT
j_call: TRBJ2-3
v_call: TRBV28
clone_size: many
d_call: TRBD1

cdr3_aa: CASSLQGARDEQYF
cdr3_nt: TGTGCCAGCAGTTTACAGGGGGCGCGGGACGAGCAGTACTTC
j_call: TRBJ2-7
v_call: TRBV28
clone_size: many
d_call: TRBD1

cdr3_aa: CAWSWSNEQFF
cdr3_nt: TGTGCCTGGAGTTGGAGCAATGAGCAGTTCTTC
j_call: TRBJ2-1
v_call: TRBV30
clone_size: few
d_call: -

cdr3_aa: CASSGTEAHTGELFF
cdr3_nt: TGTGCCAGCAGTGGGACAGAAGCCCACACCGGGGAGCTGTTTTTT
j_call: TRBJ2-2
v_call: TRBV28
clone_size: many
d_call: TRBD1

cdr3_aa: CAISEFYPGVNTGELFF
cdr3_nt: TGTGCCATCAGTGAGTTTTACCCGGGGGTAAACACCGGGGAGCTGTTTTTT
j_call: TRBJ2-2
v_call: TRBV10-3
clone_size: few
d_call: -

cdr3_aa: CSAMLTAYEQYF
cdr3_nt: TGCAGTGCTATGCTTACCGCCTACGAGCAGTACTTC
j_call: TRBJ2-7
v_call: TRBV20-1
clone_size: -
d_call: -

cdr3_aa: CASSQAVQETQYF
cdr3_nt: TGTGCCAGCAGCCAAGCGGTACAAGAGACCCAGTACTTC
j_call: TRBJ2-5
v_call: TRBV3-1
clone_size: many
d_call: -

cdr3_aa: CASSLPGLDSYEQYF
cdr3_nt: TGTGCCAGCAGTCTGCCGGGACTAGACTCCTACGAGCAGTACTTC
j_call: TRBJ2-7
v_call: TRBV28
clone_size: many
d_call: TRBD2

cdr3_aa: CASSPELAKNIQYF
cdr3_nt: TGCGCCAGCAGTCCTGAATTAGCCAAAAACATTCAGTACTTC
j_call: TRBJ2-4
v_call: TRBV10-2
clone_size: few
d_call: -

cdr3_aa: CASRYRANSPLHF
cdr3_nt: TGTGCCAGCAGGTACAGGGCTAATTCACCCCTCCACTTT
j_call: TRBJ1-6
v_call: TRBV2
clone_size: many
d_call: -

cdr3_aa: CASRARGRQPQHF
cdr3_nt: TGTGCCAGCAGAGCCAGGGGACGGCAGCCCCAGCATTTT
j_call: TRBJ1-5
v_call: TRBV12-3/TRBV12-4
clone_size: many
d_call: -

cdr3_aa: CASSPTLDRNTEAFF
cdr3_nt: TGTGCCAGCAGCCCCACATTGGATAGGAACACTGAAGCTTTCTTT
j_call: TRBJ1-1
v_call: TRBV9
clone_size: -
d_call: -

cdr3_aa: CASSLWTGGVNEQFF
cdr3_nt: TGTGCCAGCAGCTTGTGGACCGGCGGGGTCAATGAGCAGTTCTTC
j_call: TRBJ2-1
v_call: TRBV5-5
clone_size: -
d_call: -

cdr3_aa: CSVSGGLASGSSYNEQFF
cdr3_nt: TGCAGCGTATCTGGGGGGTTGGCTAGCGGGAGTTCCTACAATGAGCAGTTCTTC
j_call: TRBJ2-1
v_call: TRBV29-1
clone_size: -
d_call: TRBD2

cdr3_aa: CASTHRDRGVYEQYF
cdr3_nt: TGTGCCAGCACCCACCGGGACAGGGGCGTTTACGAGCAGTACTTC
j_call: TRBJ2-7
v_call: TRBV11-2
clone_size: many
d_call: TRBD1

cdr3_aa: CATSDGDSQKETQYF
cdr3_nt: TGTGCCACCAGTGATGGGGACAGCCAAAAAGAGACCCAGTACTTC
j_call: TRBJ2-5
v_call: TRBV24-1
clone_size: many
d_call: TRBD1

cdr3_aa: CASSYSSGQWGYTF
cdr3_nt: TGTGCCAGCAGTTACTCGTCAGGACAGTGGGGCTACACCTTC
j_call: TRBJ1-2
v_call: TRBV6-5
clone_size: many
d_call: -

cdr3_aa: CASSLGGSKGAFF
cdr3_nt: TGTGCCAGCAGTTTAGGTGGATCCAAGGGAGCTTTCTTT
j_call: TRBJ1-1
v_call: TRBV27
clone_size: many
d_call: -

cdr3_aa: CASSDPGKTTQETQYF
cdr3_nt: TGCGCCAGCAGTGACCCCGGGAAAACAACCCAAGAGACCCAGTACTTC
j_call: TRBJ2-5
v_call: TRBV10-2
clone_size: few
d_call: -

cdr3_aa: CASGTGGATNEKLFF
cdr3_nt: TGTGCCAGCGGAACCGGGGGGGCGACTAATGAAAAACTGTTTTTT
j_call: TRBJ1-4
v_call: TRBV28
clone_size: many
d_call: -

cdr3_aa: CASSPSGTGGGELIF
cdr3_nt: TGTGCCAGCAGTCCATCCGGGACAGGCGGAGGGGAACTGATTTTT
j_call: TRBJ1-4
v_call: TRBV6-1
clone_size: -
d_call: TRBD1

cdr3_aa: CAGARVDTQYF
cdr3_nt: TGTGCCGGGGCGAGAGTAGATACGCAGTATTTT
j_call: TRBJ2-3
v_call: TRBV11-2
clone_size: many
d_call: -

cdr3_aa: CASSQGTGWNEQFF
cdr3_nt: TGTGCCAGCAGTCAAGGGACAGGGTGGAATGAGCAGTTCTTC
j_call: TRBJ2-1
v_call: TRBV14
clone_size: many
d_call: TRBD1

cdr3_aa: CASSLALGQGSYEQYF
cdr3_nt: TGTGCCAGCAGCTTAGCGTTGGGACAGGGCTCCTACGAGCAGTACTTC
j_call: TRBJ2-7
v_call: TRBV7-6
clone_size: many
d_call: TRBD1

cdr3_aa: CSAPGLAGGAQNTQYF
cdr3_nt: TGCAGTGCACCGGGACTAGCGGGAGGGGCACAAAATACGCAGTATTTT
j_call: TRBJ2-3
v_call: TRBV20-1
clone_size: few
d_call: TRBD2

cdr3_aa: CAWKEKIYNSPLHF
cdr3_nt: TGTGCCTGGAAGGAAAAGATCTATAATTCACCCCTCCACTTT
j_call: TRBJ1-6
v_call: TRBV30
clone_size: few
d_call: -

cdr3_aa: CASSRGGDGRRQHF
cdr3_nt: TGTGCCAGCTCGAGGGGGGGGGACGGGAGGCGCCAGCATTTT
j_call: TRBJ1-5
v_call: TRBV6-1
clone_size: many
d_call: -

cdr3_aa: CASSNDRNTEAFF
cdr3_nt: TGCGCCAGCAGCAACGACAGGAACACTGAAGCTTTCTTT
j_call: TRBJ1-1
v_call: TRBV5-1
clone_size: many
d_call: -

cdr3_aa: CASSEVGQGIKPQHF
cdr3_nt: TGTGCCAGCAGTGAAGTAGGACAGGGGATTAAGCCCCAGCATTTT
j_call: TRBJ1-5
v_call: TRBV6-1
clone_size: many
d_call: TRBD1

cdr3_aa: CATSRETGVAGYTF
cdr3_nt: TGTGCCACCAGCAGAGAGACAGGGGTCGCTGGCTACACCTTC
j_call: TRBJ1-2
v_call: TRBV15
clone_size: many
d_call: TRBD1

cdr3_aa: CASMRGIAGNTIYF
cdr3_nt: TGTGCCAGCATGCGGGGTATCGCCGGAAACACCATATATTTT
j_call: TRBJ1-3
v_call: TRBV6-1
clone_size: -
d_call: -

cdr3_aa: CASIGLETQYF
cdr3_nt: TGTGCCAGCATTGGCTTGGAGACCCAGTACTTC
j_call: TRBJ2-5
v_call: TRBV2
clone_size: many
d_call: -

cdr3_aa: CASSMNNQPQHF
cdr3_nt: TGTGCCAGCAGTATGAACAATCAGCCCCAGCATTTT
j_call: TRBJ1-5
v_call: TRBV12-3/TRBV12-4
clone_size: -
d_call: -

cdr3_aa: CAGREGDTQYF
cdr3_nt: TGTGCCGGGAGGGAGGGAGATACGCAGTATTTT
j_call: TRBJ2-3
v_call: TRBV2
clone_size: few
d_call: TRBD2

cdr3_aa: CASSERAYMGPGNTIYF
cdr3_nt: TGTGCCAGCAGCGAACGGGCTTACATGGGGCCTGGAAACACCATATATTTT
j_call: TRBJ1-3
v_call: TRBV7-6
clone_size: -
d_call: -

cdr3_aa: CASKHGVEGTDTQYF
cdr3_nt: TGTGCCAGCAAACACGGGGTGGAGGGAACAGATACGCAGTATTTT
j_call: TRBJ2-3
v_call: TRBV6-1
clone_size: many
d_call: -

cdr3_aa: CASSLGLEGLDTDTQYF
cdr3_nt: TGTGCCAGCAGCTTAGGCCTTGAGGGACTTGACACAGATACGCAGTATTTT
j_call: TRBJ2-3
v_call: TRBV11-3
clone_size: -
d_call: -

cdr3_aa: CSARDARRTGTEAFF
cdr3_nt: TGCAGTGCTAGAGATGCTAGGCGGACGGGAACTGAAGCTTTCTTT
j_call: TRBJ1-1
v_call: TRBV20-1
clone_size: few
d_call: -

cdr3_aa: CASSTKGWYSNQPQHF
cdr3_nt: TGTGCCAGCAGCACTAAGGGATGGTATAGCAATCAGCCCCAGCATTTT
j_call: TRBJ1-5
v_call: TRBV28
clone_size: many
d_call: -

cdr3_aa: CSPRGSRGGNEQFF
cdr3_nt: TGCAGTCCAAGAGGTTCCAGGGGCGGGAATGAGCAGTTCTTC
j_call: TRBJ2-1
v_call: TRBV20-1
clone_size: few
d_call: -

cdr3_aa: CASSDTGTLKNTEAFF
cdr3_nt: TGTGCCAGCAGCGACACTGGGACACTGAAGAACACTGAAGCTTTCTTT
j_call: TRBJ1-1
v_call: TRBV7-9
clone_size: many
d_call: -